This T cell receptor (beta chain) is from a study of radiotherapy plus CTLA-4 blockade in lung cancer. Overall study context: Disease control was present in 30% to 40% of patients, and objective responses in approximately 20%.

Overall study findings and caveats: TCR clones from tumors expanded in blood after radiotherapy plus ipilimumab.

There are 15 residues in the CDR3. V gave up 5 bases and J gave up 1 base; unmatched junction bases: 5. The germline V gene has CDR1 SSHAT and CDR2 FNYEAQ (reference sequence). This table comes from immunoSEQ multiplex PCR, and its TCRdb copy is limited to in-frame clones, with some not included. The sample gives 78,000 or so clones, around nine tenths of which show up once; around 1% is in the top ten. Alongside CTLA-4 blockade with ipilimumab, patients with chemo-refractory metastatic non-small-cell lung cancer received focal radiation. In the case of this clone: Its antigen is undetermined.

This TCR came from a human donor with non-small cell lung cancer who had stable disease on radiotherapy plus ipilimumab. Specimen: peripheral blood, collected from a patient treated with radiotherapy plus ipilimumab. The chain recombines TRBV7-7 with TRBJ2-3, with 8 bases matching TRBD1. CDR3 sequence: CASSQGTGRTDTQYF. The CDR3 DNA reads TGTGCCAGCAGCCAGGGGACAGGCCGCACAGATACGCAGTATTTT.